This T cell receptor (beta chain) was identified during a study of T cells expressing NK-cell markers. The CDR3 has 13 residues. Germline assignment: CDR1 SQVTM and CDR2 ANQGSEA. TCRdb re-called the 5' RACE reads; every CDR3 protein appears as one record, without DNA. This table lists about 380,000 distinct CDR3 sequences. The chain recombines TRBV29-1 with TRBJ1-1; TCRdb picks TRBD1, but there is no DNA to check that call. The sequenced material came from blood T cells: a sorted CD56 or NKG2C T cell subset, CD4+ or CD8+ T cells, or bulk PBMC T cells (not recorded which). This sequence originates from a man between 18 and 69 years old in good health. The CDR3 protein is CSTRTGKNTEAFF. Variable domain in full (rest from reference TRBV29-1 and TRBJ1-1): SAVISQKPSRDICQRGTSLTIQCQVDSQVTMMFWYRQQPGQSLTLIATANQGSEATYESGFVIDKFPISRPNLTFSTLTVSNMSPEDSSIYLCSTRTGKNTEAFFGQGTRLTVV.